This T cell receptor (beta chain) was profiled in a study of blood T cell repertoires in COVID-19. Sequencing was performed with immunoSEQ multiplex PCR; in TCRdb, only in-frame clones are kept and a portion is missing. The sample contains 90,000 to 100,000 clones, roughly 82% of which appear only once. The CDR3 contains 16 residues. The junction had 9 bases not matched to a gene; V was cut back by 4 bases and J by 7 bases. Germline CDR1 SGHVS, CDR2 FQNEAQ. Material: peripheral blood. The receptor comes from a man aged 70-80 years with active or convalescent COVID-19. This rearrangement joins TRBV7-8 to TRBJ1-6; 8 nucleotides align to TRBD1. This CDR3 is CASSSGTGQGNSPLHF. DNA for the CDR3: TGTGCCAGCAGCTCAGGGACAGGCCAGGGAAATTCACCCCTCCACTTT.